A selection of T cell receptor beta chains follows, all from one sample in a study of technical replicates of blood from a handful of donors. The protocol was immunoSEQ multiplex PCR, while the TCRdb copy is restricted to in-frame clones and leaves out a portion. The repertoire holds about 88,000 clones, with 80% to 95% as singletons. The specimen sequenced was T cells isolated from PBMCs. These receptors all come from a human donor in good health. Each CDR3 is given with its conserved first and last residue. The D gene is left open where the match is weak. A clone size is listed for some rows: how often the clone was seen (once, few, many), or a class if it is expanded.

clone_size	v_call	d_call	cdr3_length	j_call	cdr3_aa	cdr3_nt
once	TRBV5-6	TRBD1	14	TRBJ2-7	CASSWGQDSYEQYF	TGTGCCAGCAGCTGGGGACAGGACTCCTACGAGCAGTACTTC
NA	TRBV7-9	NA	13	TRBJ2-7	CASRPGAEPKQYF	TGTGCCAGCAGACCCGGAGCCGAACCAAAGCAGTACTTC
NA	TRBV5-1	NA	16	TRBJ1-2	CASSLSPQGSGYGYTF	TGCGCCAGCAGCTTGAGTCCGCAGGGTAGTGGCTATGGCTACACCTTC
NA	TRBV6-5	NA	14	TRBJ2-1	CASSEVASYNEQFF	TGTGCCAGCAGCGAGGTCGCCTCCTACAATGAGCAGTTCTTC
NA	TRBV12-5	TRBD1	13	TRBJ1-1	CASGLQGDTEAFF	TGTGCTAGTGGCCTGCAGGGGGACACTGAAGCTTTCTTT
NA	TRBV5-1	TRBD1	16	TRBJ2-3	CASSFGHRGLTDTQYF	TGCGCCAGCAGCTTCGGCCACAGGGGGCTCACAGATACGCAGTATTTT
once	TRBV5-1	TRBD1	13	TRBJ1-2	CASSLTGVNGYTF	TGCGCCAGCAGCTTGACAGGGGTGAATGGCTACACCTTC
NA	TRBV7-2	TRBD1	15	TRBJ2-7	CASRHRDRSSYEQYF	TGTGCCAGCAGACACCGGGACAGGTCATCCTACGAGCAGTACTTC
NA	TRBV11-2	NA	14	TRBJ2-7	CASSLVHGSYEQYF	TGTGCCAGCAGCTTAGTTCACGGCTCCTACGAGCAGTACTTC
NA	TRBV19	NA	14	TRBJ2-2	CASSPRRTTGELFF	TGTGCCAGTAGTCCACGTAGGACTACCGGGGAGCTGTTTTTT
NA	TRBV28	NA	14	TRBJ2-7	CASSLGEGTYEQYF	TGTGCCAGCAGTTTAGGAGAGGGCACCTACGAGCAGTACTTC
NA	TRBV4-1	NA	22	TRBJ2-2	CASSYPKLEGRPEHRNTGELFF	TGCGCCAGCAGCTACCCCAAATTGGAGGGCAGACCAGAACATCGGAACACCGGGGAGCTGTTTTTT
NA	TRBV27	TRBD2	14	TRBJ2-1	CASSPTSGIGEQFF	TGTGCCAGCAGCCCGACTAGCGGGATTGGTGAGCAGTTCTTC
NA	TRBV6-4	NA	15	TRBJ2-7	CASSDSRDRAYEQYF	TGTGCCAGCAGTGACTCCAGAGACAGAGCCTACGAGCAGTACTTC
NA	TRBV10-3	TRBD1	13	TRBJ1-5	CAISNTGDQPQHF	TGTGCCATCAGTAATACAGGGGATCAGCCCCAGCATTTT
NA	TRBV2	NA	10	TRBJ2-1	CASRRGEQFF	TGTGCCAGCAGGCGGGGTGAGCAGTTCTTC
once	TRBV5-6	NA	14	TRBJ2-2	CASSLGEATGELFF	TGTGCCAGCAGCTTGGGAGAAGCCACCGGGGAGCTGTTTTTT
NA	TRBV7-9	NA	14	TRBJ2-3	CASSPSESTDTQYF	TGTGCCAGCAGCCCCAGCGAGAGCACAGATACGCAGTATTTT